What follows are 30 T cell receptor beta chains derived from one specimen sequenced in a study of neurological immune-mediated disorders (dated by TCRdb to between 2018 and 2020). The library was made by 5' RACE. The listed sequencing device is Illumina HiSeq 2500. The public reads were quality trimmed at Q25 with fastp and then assembled into clones with MiXCR by TCRdb, keeping productive beta chains. Rows are unified per CDR3 protein, each entry keeping the most common DNA and genes. Recorded for this sample are about 31,000 distinct CDR3 sequences; 10% to 15% of them occurred a single time. About 5.7% of the sample belongs to the ten largest clones. The time point label for this specimen denotes: technical triplicate 2. Input material: CD4+ T cells from blood. The origin of the receptors is a female donor with HTLV-1-associated myelopathy (HAM/TSP).

This clonotype was seen ten or more times. The chain couples TRBV27 to TRBJ1-5, with D unresolved. CDR1 is MNHEY, CDR2 SMNVEV, per germline (reference sequence). Trimming shortened V by 3 bases and J by 6 bases, and 15 bases separated the two germline ends. The CDR3 covers 15 residues. The CDR3 is CASSLHPNKGQPQHF. The CDR3 DNA sequence: TGTGCCAGCAGTTTGCACCCCAACAAGGGTCAGCCCCAGCATTTT.

In its sample, this clonotype is medium-sized (0.01 to 0.1%). The chain carries TRBV24-1 and TRBJ2-7; D not resolved. This CDR3 spans 15 amino acids. From germline, CDR1 is KGHDR and CDR2 SFDVKD. With 3 bases removed from V and 3 bases from J, the gap between germline ends came to 14 bases. CDR3 loop: CATSDNRDGNYEQYF. DNA of the CDR3: TGTGCCACCAGTGATAATAGGGATGGGAACTACGAGCAGTACTTC.

This clonotype was seen repeatedly, ten times or more. CDR3 region: CASSHAGLAFYNEQFF. In DNA form, the CDR3 reads TGCGCCAGCAGCCATGCGGGACTAGCTTTCTACAATGAGCAGTTCTTC. The rearrangement uses TRBV4-3 and TRBJ2-1, with 9 bases identical to TRBD2. Trimming cost V 3 bases and J 3 bases; bases outside gene matches: 6. There are 16 residues in the CDR3. Germline CDR1 is LGHNA and CDR2 is YSLEER.

This clonotype was observed many times. V is TRBV12-3 or TRBV12-4 and J is TRBJ1-4; D might be TRBD1 (6 bases). Trimming shortened V by 4 bases and J by 5 bases, and 11 bases separated the two germline ends. The CDR3 is 14 amino acids. The CDR3 here is CASSSGQSNEKLFF. CDR3 nucleotide sequence: TGTGCCAGCAGTTCGGGACAATCCAATGAAAAACTGTTTTTT.

This clonotype was picked up many times. The chain employs TRBV20-1 and TRBJ2-5; 11 bases match TRBD2. The V gene's germline CDR1 is DFQATT and CDR2 SNEGSKA (reference sequence). After removal of 0 bases from V and 2 bases from J, the junction contained 5 bases not matched to a gene. This CDR3 is built from 16 residues. The CDR3 spells CSARDASGRPQETQYF. For the CDR3, the DNA is TGCAGTGCTAGAGACGCTAGCGGGAGGCCGCAAGAGACCCAGTACTTC.

This clonotype came up many times. This chain connects TRBV24-1 to TRBJ2-5; D may be TRBD2 (6 bases). The V end was cut by 11 bases, the J end by 0 bases, with 18 bases between. Germline assignment: CDR1 KGHDR and CDR2 SFDVKD. This CDR3 comprises 15 residues. CDR3 bases: TGTGCCATTAGTGAGGGAGGCGACCACCAAGAGACCCAGTACTTC. Translating it yields CAISEGGDHQETQYF.

The rearrangement uses TRBV25-1 and TRBJ2-1; 10 bases align to TRBD1. V shed 4 bases, J shed 7 bases, and the junction held 10 bases outside the gene matches. The CDR3 totals 16 residues. Looked up from germline, CDR1 is MGHDK and CDR2 is SYGVNS. Written as DNA, the CDR3 is TGTGCCAGCAGTGGAACTACGGGACAGGGGATGAATGAGCAGTTCTTC. It codes for CASSGTTGQGMNEQFF.

V usage is TRBV11-2 and J usage is TRBJ2-1; D uncertain. Trimming removed 1 base from V and 0 bases from J, with 13 bases in between. The CDR3 covers 17 residues. Germline V gives CDR1 SGHAT, CDR2 FQNNGV. This CDR3 is CASSLVPPFGSYNEQFF. The CDR3 DNA reads TGTGCCAGCAGCTTAGTCCCCCCGTTCGGCTCCTACAATGAGCAGTTCTTC.

This clonotype was picked up many times. The rearrangement joins TRBV19 to TRBJ1-5, with 7 bases matching TRBD1. J gave up 7 bases and V 3 bases, and 6 bases lay outside the gene matches. CDR3 length equals 14 residues. Germline-derived CDR1 and CDR2 are LNHDA and SQIVND (reference sequence). DNA of the CDR3: TGTGCCAGTAGTATTGGAGCAGGGGGGCAGCCCCAGCATTTT. It translates to CASSIGAGGQPQHF.

This clonotype was detected many times. This chain connects TRBV14 to TRBJ2-1; D might be TRBD1 (6 bases). This CDR3 is built from 14 residues. Per germline, CDR1 SGHDN and CDR2 FVKESK. V lost 5 bases and J lost 5, with 13 bases in between. This CDR3 is CASSAGVRDNEQFF. The CDR3 DNA reads TGTGCCAGCAGCGCAGGGGTTCGAGACAATGAGCAGTTCTTC.

In this sample, this clonotype turned up many times. CDR3 protein: CASSSPPTPGSGANVLTF. The CDR3 coding sequence is TGCGCCAGCAGTTCTCCGCCGACCCCGGGGTCTGGGGCCAACGTCCTGACTTTC. The chain uses TRBV5-1 and TRBJ2-6; D is perhaps TRBD2 (5 bases). V lost 5 bases, J lost 1 base, and 19 bases lay in between. The CDR3 runs 18 residues. CDR1 is SGHRS and CDR2 is YFSETQ in the germline V gene.

This clonotype was picked up many times. This sequence joins TRBV5-5 and TRBJ2-2; TRBD1 might be the D (6 bases). The germline V gene has CDR1 SGHKS and CDR2 YYEKEE (reference sequence). Trimming took 4 bases from V and 8 from J, leaving 12 bases between them. The length of the CDR3 is 13 residues. Here the CDR3 reads CASSAPGTGELFF. CDR3 DNA sequence: TGTGCCAGCAGCGCGCCCGGGACAGGGGAGCTGTTTTTT.

At least ten counts were recorded for this clonotype. J is TRBJ2-2 and V is TRBV4-3; 9 bases match TRBD2. V trimming: 0 bases; J trimming: 3 bases; junction bases outside the gene matches: 8. Germline values: CDR1 LGHNA, CDR2 YSLEER. This CDR3 contains 18 residues. The CDR3 loop is CASSQDLAGVPYTGELFF. CDR3 DNA: TGCGCCAGCAGCCAAGATTTAGCGGGGGTACCTTACACCGGGGAGCTGTTTTTT.

In this sample, this clonotype is medium-sized. CDR3 DNA sequence: TGCAGTGCGTACCACAACAGGGGCGGTGAAAAACTGTTTTTT. Translation gives CSAYHNRGGEKLFF. The rearrangement joins TRBV20-1 to TRBJ1-4; 7 bases fit TRBD1. After removal of 6 bases from V and 7 bases from J, the junction contained 11 bases not matched to a gene. The CDR3 totals 14 residues. Per the germline V gene, CDR1 is DFQATT and CDR2 is SNEGSKA (reference sequence).

This clonotype has ten or more counts. The chain combines TRBV7-9 with TRBJ2-3; 8 bases map to TRBD2. The CDR3 has 17 residues. The trim removed 3 bases at V and 6 bases at J, leaving 14 bases unmatched. Germline CDR1 SEHNR, CDR2 FQNEAQ (reference sequence). The CDR3 DNA is TGTGCCAGCAGCTTTTTTGTCGCTGCGGGCGGGAGGGATACGCAGTATTTT. Its protein product is CASSFFVAAGGRDTQYF.

This clonotype occurred many times. The V and J genes are TRBV7-8 and TRBJ2-1, with 11 nucleotides matching TRBD1. This CDR3 has 15 residues. The J segment lost 8 bases and the V segment lost 5 bases, leaving 8 bases of the junction unmatched. Per germline, CDR1 SGHVS and CDR2 FQNEAQ. The CDR3 DNA sequence: TGTGCCAGCAGCATCAGCGGGACAGGGGGTTATGAGCAGTTCTTC. As protein: CASSISGTGGYEQFF.

Judged by abundance, this clonotype is medium-sized. The chain has TRBV10-3 and TRBJ2-3; D gene uncertain. Germline CDR1 and CDR2: ENHRY and SYGVKD. This CDR3 has 16 amino acids. V lost 0 bases to trimming and J lost 2 bases, with 12 bases between them. CDR3 residues: CAISESKAQTTDTQYF. In DNA, the CDR3 is TGTGCCATCAGTGAGTCCAAGGCACAGACCACAGATACGCAGTATTTT.

There are many counts of this clonotype. The genes are TRBV29-1 and TRBJ1-1; TRBD1 agrees at 10 bases. Looked up from germline, CDR1 is SQVTM and CDR2 is ANQGSEA. V dropped 3 bases and J dropped 4; count of bases not matched to a gene: 11. The CDR3 consists of 16 residues. CDR3 residues: CSVEGVGTGDLTEAFF. CDR3 DNA: TGCAGCGTTGAGGGCGTAGGGACAGGGGACCTCACTGAAGCTTTCTTT.

This clonotype was recorded at least ten times. V gene TRBV20-1 combines with J gene TRBJ1-1; perhaps TRBD1 as D (6 bases). The length of the CDR3 is 16 residues. V dropped 3 bases and J dropped 1 base, with 18 bases sitting between them. CDR1 and CDR2 from the germline V gene are DFQATT and SNEGSKA (reference sequence). CDR3: CSASNSGRGPNTEAFF. In DNA, the CDR3 is TGCAGTGCTAGTAACAGCGGGCGGGGGCCGAACACTGAAGCTTTCTTT.

This clonotype was seen repeatedly, ten times or more. CDR3 coding DNA: TGTGCCAGCACCTTAGGGGACTATCTGGATACGCAGTATTTT. It is translated as CASTLGDYLDTQYF. V and J are TRBV12-3 or TRBV12-4 and TRBJ2-3, with 7 nucleotides matching TRBD2. With V trimmed by 7 bases and J by 6 bases, 10 bases remained unmatched. This CDR3 has 14 residues.

This clonotype showed up many times. V is TRBV20-1 and J is TRBJ2-3; 7 positions agree with TRBD2. V shed 6 bases and J 0 bases; nucleotides not matched to a gene: 9. This CDR3 comprises 15 residues. Germline loops: CDR1 DFQATT, CDR2 SNEGSKA (reference sequence). The CDR3 loop reads CSASTSATSTDTQYF. In DNA form, the CDR3 reads TGCAGTGCAAGTACTAGCGCAACTAGCACAGATACGCAGTATTTT.

There are many counts of this clonotype. At one end, the junction sequence differs from germline, possibly due to a read error. The chain couples TRBV20-1 to TRBJ2-5; possible D gene TRBD2, 6 bases. This CDR3 spans 14 amino acids. CDR1 is DFQATT, CDR2 SNEGSKA, per germline (reference sequence). The CDR3, as DNA: TGCAGAGCTAGACTCTTAGCGGTCCAAGAGACCCAGTACTTC. It is translated as CRARLLAVQETQYF.

This clonotype was recorded many times. This rearrangement joins TRBV11-2 to TRBJ1-3; no clear D. Germline CDR1 is SGHAT and CDR2 is FQNNGV. This CDR3 has 14 amino acids. The ends were cut back, 5 bases at V and 3 bases at J, with 11 bases in the middle. The CDR3 loop is CASSRMGIGNTIYF. In DNA, the CDR3 is TGTGCCAGCAGCCGCATGGGGATTGGAAACACCATATATTTT.

This clonotype was seen many times. The chain carries TRBV6-1 and TRBJ2-4; possibly TRBD1 for D (6 bases). The CDR3 sequence is 14 residues long. V was pared by 6 bases and J by 10 bases, with 19 bases between. Germline V CDR1 and CDR2: MNHNS, SASEGT. The CDR3 DNA sequence: TGTGCCAGCAGCCCCAGCTCCGGGACAATGATTCAGTACTTC. Translated, it gives CASSPSSGTMIQYF.

This clonotype was observed at least ten times. The V gene is TRBV5-6, the J gene TRBJ2-5, with a tentative D call TRBD2 (6 bases). CDR3 length: 16 amino acids. Germline lookup yields CDR1 SGHDT and CDR2 YYEEEE. V lost 3 bases and J 5 bases, leaving 20 bases between the germline ends. The DNA for the CDR3 is TGTGCCAGCAGCTATCGGAGACTCGGGAGTGGGGAGACCCAGTACTTC. As protein: CASSYRRLGSGETQYF.

This clonotype has a count of ten or more. The genes are TRBV7-8 and TRBJ2-7; TRBD1 matches at 9 bases. Germline trimming cut 2 bases from V and 2 bases from J; bases unmatched to any gene: 4. The CDR3 runs 15 residues. From germline, CDR1 is SGHVS and CDR2 FQNEAQ. The CDR3 sequence: CASSLLGTGTYEQYF. The CDR3 coding sequence is TGTGCCAGCAGCTTATTAGGGACAGGGACCTACGAGCAGTACTTC. Based on the CDR3 plus reference TRBV7-8 and TRBJ2-7, the full variable domain is GAGVSQSPRYKVAKRGQDVALRCDPISGHVSLFWYQQALGQGPEFLTYFQNEAQLDKSGLPSDRFFAERPEGSVSTLKIQRTQQEDSAVYLCASSLLGTGTYEQYFGPGTRLTVT.

This clonotype was counted at least ten times. This chain links TRBV5-1 with TRBJ1-1; tentative D call: TRBD1 (5 bases). V lost 4 bases to trimming and J lost 0 bases, with 13 bases between them. The CDR3 runs 15 residues. Germline CDR1 reads SGHRS; CDR2 reads YFSETQ. In DNA, the CDR3 is TGCGCCAGCAGCATAGGACCGGACATGAACACTGAAGCTTTCTTT. Translated, it gives CASSIGPDMNTEAFF.

This clonotype came up many times. The V gene is TRBV5-1, the J gene TRBJ2-7; D unclear. V shed 4 bases and J shed 1 base, with 18 bases lying between them. The CDR3 totals 16 residues. Per the germline V gene, CDR1 is SGHRS and CDR2 is YFSETQ. As DNA, the CDR3 is TGCGCCAGCAGCCGCCCCATAGGCTATCAGTCCTACGAGCAGTACTTC. This sequence encodes CASSRPIGYQSYEQYF. The variable domain in full, with the rest retrieved from reference TRBV5-1 and TRBJ2-7, is KAGVTQTPRYLIKTRGQQVTLSCSPISGHRSVSWYQQTPGQGLQFLFEYFSETQRNKGNFPGRFSGRQFSNSRSEMNVSTLELGDSALYLCASSRPIGYQSYEQYFGPGTRLTVT.

This clonotype was recorded at least ten times. The chain carries TRBV7-2 and TRBJ2-1; D is possibly TRBD1 (5 bases). CDR1 is SGHTA, CDR2 FQGNSA, per germline. V lost 4 bases to trimming and J lost 4 bases, with 17 bases between them. The CDR3 is 16 residues long. The CDR3 region has the DNA TGTGCCAGCAGCTCCCGCCGCGGACAAAAATACAATGAGCAGTTCTTC. Amino acid sequence: CASSSRRGQKYNEQFF.

This clonotype was detected many times. V usage is TRBV18 and J usage is TRBJ2-7; 9 nucleotides agree with TRBD2. CDR1 and CDR2 (germline): KGHSH, LQKENI. The ends lost 1 base at V and 6 bases at J; junction bases unmatched: 4. The CDR3 contains 14 residues. The CDR3 loop reads CASSPLAGESEQYF. In DNA form, the CDR3 reads TGTGCCAGCTCACCACTAGCGGGAGAAAGCGAGCAGTACTTC.